This T cell receptor (beta chain) was retrieved from a study of blood T cell repertoires in COVID-19. About the study: Sample material is recorded as cDNA or gDNA derived from T cells, B-cell-depleted T cells, or PBMCs.

One Seattle source followed patients from active infection through their disease course. Measured with immunoSEQ multiplex PCR; TCRdb has only the in-frame clones, and not every one. The sample lists around 310,000 clones; nearly 90% were seen once. The CDR3 length is 17 residues. The V and J ends lost 5 bases and 0 bases, in that order; junction bases with no gene match: 13. Germline assignment: CDR1 GTSNPN and CDR2 SVGIG (reference sequence). The chain employs TRBV30 and TRBJ1-3, with 7 bases lining up with TRBD1. Material for sequencing was peripheral blood. The TCR was taken from a woman aged 40 to 50 with COVID-19, enrolled during active disease. The CDR3 region has the DNA TGTGCCTGGGCCCCCATGAAGGACAGGAGCTCTGGAAACACCATATATTTT. Translated, it gives CAWAPMKDRSSGNTIYF.